The source of this T cell receptor (beta chain) is a study of shared clonotypes between healthy human individuals. Broader study findings: Clonotypes that were shared across four donors made up about 5.1% of naive CD4 clonotypes.

Here immunoSEQ multiplex PCR was the method, and the copy in TCRdb shows in-frame clones only, minus some. Among some 2.4 million clones, approximately 93% were seen once, and the ten largest hold 0.36%. With respect to this clone: Its antigen is not known.

Trimming at V came to 5 bases and at J to 7 bases, leaving 4 bases not matched to a gene. This CDR3 is 15 amino acids long. CDR1 MNHNY and CDR2 SVGAGI come from the germline V gene (reference sequence). The rearrangement joins TRBV6-6 to TRBJ2-1; 14 positions match TRBD2. Specimen: naive CD4+ T cells from PBMCs. Subset denoted: CD45RA+ positively selected. This TCR came from a man between 18 and 29 years old in good health. Some clones in this sample may be carry-over from other donors' samples. CDR3 sequence reads: CASSPGTSGSNEQFF. CDR3 in DNA: TGTGCCAGCAGTCCAGGGACTAGCGGGAGTAATGAGCAGTTCTTC.